Each of the 14 T cell receptor beta chains below was sequenced from the same sample in a study of cytomegalovirus exposure and HLA in healthy donors. 13 Jbeta primers and 60 Vbeta primers were used for the PCR. The repertoire was sequenced with immunoSEQ multiplex PCR; TCRdb's copy has only in-frame clones and lacks some. Of about 250,000 clones listed, around 66% are singletons. The source material was PBMCs. The receptors were sampled from a female donor in good health and CMV-seronegative.

The chain joins TRBV11-2 to TRBJ2-2; 7 nucleotides agree with TRBD2. CDR1 SGHAT and CDR2 FQNNGV come from the germline V gene. V was pared by 5 bases and J by 5 bases, with 8 bases of the junction left unmatched. The CDR3 spans 15 residues. CDR3 DNA sequence: TGTGCCAGCAGCCCGGCAGCGGGATTGACCGGGGAGCTGTTTTTT. Translated, it gives CASSPAAGLTGELFF.

The chain is built from TRBV5-1 and TRBJ2-7; 11 nucleotides line up with TRBD2. CDR3 length: 16 residues. V was pared by 4 bases and J by 4 bases, with 10 bases of the junction left unmatched. Germline lookup yields CDR1 SGHRS and CDR2 YFSETQ. CDR3 coding DNA: TGCGCCAGCAGCCCAAGACTAGCGGGAATACAATACGAGCAGTACTTC. As protein: CASSPRLAGIQYEQYF.

This chain connects TRBV25-1 to TRBJ2-7, with D perhaps matching TRBD1 (6 bases). Germline-derived CDR1 and CDR2 are MGHDK and SYGVNS. V was clipped by 6 bases and J by 3 bases, with 15 bases between them. The CDR3 sequence is 14 residues long. The CDR3 coding sequence is TGTGCCAGCAGAGCCCCCGGGACACTCTACGAGCAGTACTTC. It yields the protein CASRAPGTLYEQYF.

This clone was recorded once. The chain combines TRBV7-9 with TRBJ2-1, with a weak D call TRBD2 (6 bases). The ends were cut back, 8 bases at V and 0 bases at J, with 11 bases in the middle. This CDR3 is built from 14 residues. Germline CDR1 and CDR2: SEHNR and FQNEAQ (reference sequence). In DNA form, the CDR3 reads TGTGCCAGCGGTGGGAGGAGCTCCTACAATGAGCAGTTCTTC. It encodes CASGGRSSYNEQFF.

This clone showed up just once. This chain uses TRBV2 with TRBJ2-1; the D gene is possibly TRBD2 (5 bases). V was cut by 4 bases and J by 5 bases, with 12 bases left in between. The CDR3 runs 14 residues. CDR1 SNHLY and CDR2 FYNNEI come from the germline V gene. CDR3: CASSVIGVNNEQFF. CDR3 nucleotide sequence: TGTGCCAGCAGTGTCATCGGGGTTAACAATGAGCAGTTCTTC.

The genes are TRBV19 and TRBJ2-7; 7 positions agree with TRBD2. Losses at the gene ends were 5 bases for V and 3 bases for J; bases not matched to a gene: 7. Germline V lookup: CDR1 LNHDA, CDR2 SQIVND (reference sequence). The CDR3 consists of 14 residues. Here the CDR3 reads CASSPRGGVYEQYF. CDR3 in DNA: TGTGCCAGTAGTCCGAGGGGAGGGGTCTACGAGCAGTACTTC.

The chain couples TRBV5-1 to TRBJ2-5; the D gene is possibly TRBD2 (5 bases). The germline V and J ends were trimmed by 0 bases and 1 base, with 10 bases remaining between them. This CDR3 is 15 amino acids long. In germline, CDR1 is SGHRS, CDR2 YFSETQ. This CDR3 is CASSLEPGSQETQYF. In DNA form, the CDR3 reads TGCGCCAGCAGCTTGGAACCGGGAAGCCAAGAGACCCAGTACTTC.

The rearrangement links TRBV4-1 to TRBJ2-2; weak D call: TRBD2 (5 bases). Trimming left V 1 base short and J 6 bases short, with 6 bases between. Germline V CDR1 and CDR2: MGHRA, YSYEKL. There are 13 residues in the CDR3. The CDR3 here is CASSQVSAGELFF. The CDR3 DNA sequence: TGCGCCAGCAGCCAAGTTAGCGCCGGGGAGCTGTTTTTT.

The rearrangement links TRBV5-1 to TRBJ1-3; D is possibly TRBD1 (6 bases). The ends were cut back, 4 bases at V and 4 bases at J, with 15 bases in the middle. The CDR3 is 15 residues long. Germline loops: CDR1 SGHRS, CDR2 YFSETQ. The CDR3 protein is CASSVLPGQGNTIYF. For the CDR3, the DNA is TGCGCCAGCAGCGTACTTCCGGGACAAGGAAACACCATATATTTT.

The chain joins TRBV2 to TRBJ2-2, with 7 bases matching TRBD2. The V segment lost 3 bases and the J segment 4 bases; nucleotides outside the gene matches: 5. The CDR3 totals 15 residues. The V gene's germline CDR1 is SNHLY and CDR2 FYNNEI. DNA for the CDR3: TGTGCCAGCAGTGAGGCGGGAGTAGGCACCGGGGAGCTGTTTTTT. It encodes CASSEAGVGTGELFF.

The chain employs TRBV6-5 and TRBJ2-1; D is possibly TRBD2 (6 bases). The CDR3 loop spans 14 amino acids. V was trimmed by 5 bases and J by 7 bases, leaving 15 bases between them. Germline V lookup: CDR1 MNHEY, CDR2 SVGAGI. Here the CDR3 DNA reads TGTGCCAGCAGTCTTTATGGAGGGGCGAATGAGCAGTTCTTC. Amino acid sequence: CASSLYGGANEQFF.

This sequence joins TRBV5-6 and TRBJ2-5; maybe TRBD1 (5 bases). The CDR3 extends over 14 amino acids. CDR1 is SGHDT, CDR2 YYEEEE, per germline. The ends were cut back, 4 bases at V and 1 base at J, with 11 bases in the middle. The chain's CDR3 is CASSHGAAQETQYF. The CDR3 DNA is TGTGCCAGCAGCCATGGGGCAGCCCAAGAGACCCAGTACTTC. Looking up the rest from reference TRBV5-6 and TRBJ2-5 gives the full variable domain: DAGVTQSPTHLIKTRGQQVTLRCSPKSGHDTVSWYQQALGQGPQFIFQYYEEEERQRGNFPDRFSGHQFPNYSSELNVNALLLGDSALYLCASSHGAAQETQYFGPGTRLLVL.

The V call is TRBV7-2, the J call TRBJ2-5, with TRBD1 matching over 8 bases. This CDR3 has 15 amino acids. Germline V lookup: CDR1 SGHTA, CDR2 FQGNSA. The J segment lost 4 bases and the V segment lost 3 bases, leaving 7 bases of the junction unmatched. CDR3 sequence: CASSLAGGKGETQYF. The CDR3 DNA reads TGTGCCAGCAGCTTGGCAGGGGGCAAGGGAGAGACCCAGTACTTC.

V gene TRBV11-3 combines with J gene TRBJ2-1, with D maybe TRBD1 (6 bases). Germline CDR1 and CDR2: SGHNT and YENEEA. CDR3 size: 13 residues. With 5 bases removed from V and 9 bases from J, the gap between germline ends came to 14 bases. The CDR3 coding sequence is TGTGCCAGCAGCCTCGGGACACGGAGTGAGCAGTTCTTC. Its translation: CASSLGTRSEQFF.